A single sample is the source of the 22 T cell receptor beta chains below, sequenced in a study of blood T cell repertoires in COVID-19. Assay used: immunoSEQ multiplex PCR; TCRdb lists only in-frame clones, some missing. The sample gives around 290,000 clones, about nine tenths of which show up once; 1.7% is in the top ten. The sequenced material came from PBMCs or T cells enriched from blood (not recorded which). These receptors all come from a middle-aged woman who had recovered from COVID-19.

The J gene is TRBJ1-5, the V gene TRBV19, with D perhaps matching TRBD1 (6 bases). The CDR3 is made up of 16 amino acids. Germline V gene sequence: CDR1 LNHDA, CDR2 SQIVND (reference sequence). V was clipped by 5 bases and J by 3 bases, with 17 bases between them. In nucleotides, the CDR3 is TGTGCCAGTAGTCTCATCGGTTACAGGGACAATCAGCCCCAGCATTTT. Translating it yields CASSLIGYRDNQPQHF.

In this sample, this clone turned up a few times. This sequence joins TRBV2 and TRBJ1-2; D not certain. The germline CDR1 and CDR2 sequences are SNHLY and FYNNEI. Trimming stripped 7 bases from V and 2 bases from J, with 11 bases between. The CDR3 runs 13 residues. The CDR3 spells CASKEAANYGYTF. For the CDR3, the DNA is TGTGCCAGCAAGGAGGCAGCAAACTATGGCTACACCTTC.

Details on this clone: One end of the junction does not line up with germline, which may come from a read error. This rearrangement joins TRBV7-7 to TRBJ2-5; 10 bases fit TRBD1. Looked up from germline, CDR1 is SSHAT and CDR2 is FNYEAQ (reference sequence). CDR3 size: 16 residues. The CDR3 DNA sequence: TGTGCTAGCAGCTTAGAGGGACAGGGGTTCGGGGAGACCCAGTACTTC. This encodes CASSLEGQGFGETQYF.

The chain has TRBV21-1 and TRBJ1-2; TRBD1 is taken as the D call from the table, unchecked against the DNA. TRBV21-1 is an annotated pseudogene. The CDR3 spans 17 residues. CDR3 coding DNA: TGTGCCAGCAGCAAAATCGGATGGAAATGGGGCATAGAGTGCTACACCTTC. It encodes CASSKIGWKWGIECYTF.

The genes are TRBV5-1 and TRBJ1-2, with TRBD1 as a possible D gene (5 bases). This CDR3 comprises 15 residues. Germline lookup yields CDR1 SGHRS and CDR2 YFSETQ. V was shortened by 4 bases and J by 3 bases, with 16 bases between the two germline ends. CDR3 DNA: TGCGCCAGCAGCCCTAATTGGGGGGTGGACTATGGCTACACCTTC. This encodes CASSPNWGVDYGYTF.

This clone was recorded once. The chain is built from TRBV25-1 and TRBJ1-6, with TRBD1 as a possible D gene (5 bases). Germline lookup yields CDR1 MGHDK and CDR2 SYGVNS. This CDR3 spans 15 amino acids. Trimming left V 3 bases short and J 7 bases short, with 13 bases between. The CDR3: CASSDGGGINSPLHF. The CDR3 DNA is TGTGCCAGCAGTGATGGGGGGGGGATCAATTCACCCCTCCACTTT.

This clone was observed a handful of times. The chain uses TRBV5-1 and TRBJ1-3; no reliable D call. This CDR3 has 12 amino acids. V dropped 0 bases and J dropped 14 bases, with 12 bases sitting between them. In germline, CDR1 is SGHRS, CDR2 YFSETQ. CDR3 sequence reads: CASSLAGKVVYF. The CDR3 coding sequence is TGCGCCAGCAGCTTGGCCGGGAAAGTTGTATATTTT.

This sequence joins TRBV18 and TRBJ2-1; no firm D call. The germline gives CDR1 KGHSH, CDR2 LQKENI. This CDR3 has 12 residues. Between the trimmed V and J ends, which lost 3 bases and 4 bases, there was a span of 4 bases. The CDR3 spells CASSPLYNEQFF. The CDR3 DNA is TGTGCCAGCTCACCTCTATACAATGAGCAGTTCTTC.

The chain recombines TRBV5-1 with TRBJ2-7; perhaps TRBD2 as D (5 bases). In germline, CDR1 is SGHRS, CDR2 YFSETQ. The CDR3 length is 18 residues. V dropped 3 bases and J dropped 1 base, with 23 bases sitting between them. CDR3 residues: CASSSPEVSWTDSYEQYF. CDR3 nucleotides: TGCGCCAGCAGCTCCCCCGAGGTTTCTTGGACTGATTCCTACGAGCAGTACTTC.

This chain connects TRBV10-3 to TRBJ1-1, with unresolved D. The CDR3 runs to 15 residues. V was clipped by 6 bases and J by 1 base, with 15 bases between them. Germline loops: CDR1 ENHRY, CDR2 SYGVKD. CDR3 in amino acids: CAIRTAMPGNTEAFF. The CDR3 nucleotides read TGTGCCATCAGGACCGCTATGCCGGGGAACACTGAAGCTTTCTTT.

The chain carries TRBV19 and TRBJ2-5; 14 bases fit TRBD2. Germline loops: CDR1 LNHDA, CDR2 SQIVND (reference sequence). V gave up 4 bases and J gave up 4 bases; unmatched junction bases: 8. The CDR3 length is 17 residues. CDR3 nucleotide sequence: TGTGCCAGTAGTAGGGGACTAGCGGGAGCCGCGGGAGAGACCCAGTACTTC. Encoded protein: CASSRGLAGAAGETQYF.

The rearrangement links TRBV11-2 to TRBJ2-7, with D perhaps matching TRBD2 (6 bases). V was clipped by 5 bases and J by 6 bases, with 23 bases between them. CDR3 length: 16 amino acids. CDR1 and CDR2 (germline): SGHAT, FQNNGV. The CDR3 DNA sequence: TGTGCCAGCAGCGAATACCATAGCGGCTCCTTGGGCGAGCAGTACTTC. Translated: CASSEYHSGSLGEQYF.

V gene TRBV16 combines with J gene TRBJ1-4; D unclear. Trimming took 2 bases from V and 0 from J, leaving 7 bases between them. CDR3 size: 15 residues. From germline, CDR1 is KGHSY and CDR2 FQNENV. CDR3 nucleotide sequence: TGTGCCAGCAGCCAACTAACAGCAACTAATGAAAAACTGTTTTTT. It specifies CASSQLTATNEKLFF.

The V gene is TRBV5-1, the J gene TRBJ1-2, with D maybe TRBD1 (6 bases). This CDR3 is built from 13 residues. Germline V lookup: CDR1 SGHRS, CDR2 YFSETQ. Between the trimmed V and J ends, which lost 4 bases and 5 bases, there was a span of 12 bases. The CDR3 region is CASSRQEKYGYTF. CDR3 DNA: TGCGCCAGCAGCCGACAGGAGAAATATGGCTACACCTTC.

This sequence joins TRBV19 and TRBJ1-1, with D maybe TRBD1 (6 bases). This CDR3 has 13 residues. The germline CDR1 and CDR2 sequences are LNHDA and SQIVND (reference sequence). V lost 1 base and J lost 4, with 7 bases in between. DNA of the CDR3: TGTGCCAGTAGTATAGTGGGGGCCACTGAAGCTTTCTTT. This translates into CASSIVGATEAFF.

The gene calls are TRBV18 and TRBJ1-1; no reliable D call. Deletions cut 2 bases from V and 5 bases from J, with 15 bases between. Germline values: CDR1 KGHSH, CDR2 LQKENI. The CDR3 is 15 amino acids. The CDR3 DNA reads as TGTGCCAGCTCACCAAATCCCACCGGGGTAACTGAAGCTTTCTTT. Protein product: CASSPNPTGVTEAFF.

The gene calls are TRBV5-1 and TRBJ1-1, with D possibly TRBD1 on 6 matching bases. Trimming took 4 bases from V and 4 from J, leaving 11 bases between them. Germline V lookup: CDR1 SGHRS, CDR2 YFSETQ. The CDR3 is 13 amino acids. CDR3 amino acids: CASSMAGATEAFF. CDR3 DNA sequence: TGCGCCAGCAGCATGGCAGGGGCCACTGAAGCTTTCTTT. Supplemented by reference TRBV5-1 and TRBJ1-1, the full variable domain reads KAGVTQTPRYLIKTRGQQVTLSCSPISGHRSVSWYQQTPGQGLQFLFEYFSETQRNKGNFPGRFSGRQFSNSRSEMNVSTLELGDSALYLCASSMAGATEAFFGQGTRLTVV.

This clone has just a few counts. This chain links TRBV2 with TRBJ2-2, with D perhaps TRBD2 (6 bases). V was shortened by 7 bases and J by 5 bases, with 11 bases between the two germline ends. This CDR3 is 13 amino acids long. From germline, CDR1 is SNHLY and CDR2 FYNNEI. In DNA form, the CDR3 reads TGTGCCAGCACTGCGCGGGGTACCGGGGAGCTGTTTTTT. Protein: CASTARGTGELFF.

This rearrangement joins TRBV5-1 to TRBJ1-1; D perhaps matches TRBD1 (5 bases). Germline CDR1 reads SGHRS; CDR2 reads YFSETQ. The V and J ends lost 3 bases and 5 bases respectively, with 14 bases between them. CDR3 length: 14 residues. The CDR3 sequence: CASSWGGERTEAFF. CDR3 nucleotide sequence: TGCGCCAGCAGCTGGGGAGGGGAGAGGACTGAAGCTTTCTTT.

The chain joins TRBV30 to TRBJ2-5; TRBD2 aligns across 12 bases. CDR3 length: 13 amino acids. Germline-derived CDR1 and CDR2 are GTSNPN and SVGIG (reference sequence). Germline trimming cut 5 bases from V and 2 bases from J; bases unmatched to any gene: 0. The DNA of the CDR3 is TGTGCCTGGGGACTAGCGGGGCAAGAGACCCAGTACTTC. Protein product: CAWGLAGQETQYF.

The J gene is TRBJ1-6, the V gene TRBV7-3; D ambiguous. The ends were cut back, 5 bases at V and 9 bases at J, with 17 bases in the middle. Germline V gene sequence: CDR1 SGHTA, CDR2 FQGTGA. The CDR3 runs to 15 residues. CDR3 DNA: TGTGCCAGCAGCGACGTTGGAGGCAGGTCTTCACCCCTCCACTTT. It specifies CASSDVGGRSSPLHF.

The CDR3: CASSKGQGRNIQYF. The CDR3 nucleotides are TGTGCCAGCAGTAAGGGACAGGGGAGAAACATTCAGTACTTC. The chain is built from TRBV2 and TRBJ2-4, with TRBD1 matching over 10 bases. CDR3 length equals 14 residues. The trim removed 5 bases at V and 6 bases at J, leaving 4 bases unmatched. The germline V gene has CDR1 SNHLY and CDR2 FYNNEI.